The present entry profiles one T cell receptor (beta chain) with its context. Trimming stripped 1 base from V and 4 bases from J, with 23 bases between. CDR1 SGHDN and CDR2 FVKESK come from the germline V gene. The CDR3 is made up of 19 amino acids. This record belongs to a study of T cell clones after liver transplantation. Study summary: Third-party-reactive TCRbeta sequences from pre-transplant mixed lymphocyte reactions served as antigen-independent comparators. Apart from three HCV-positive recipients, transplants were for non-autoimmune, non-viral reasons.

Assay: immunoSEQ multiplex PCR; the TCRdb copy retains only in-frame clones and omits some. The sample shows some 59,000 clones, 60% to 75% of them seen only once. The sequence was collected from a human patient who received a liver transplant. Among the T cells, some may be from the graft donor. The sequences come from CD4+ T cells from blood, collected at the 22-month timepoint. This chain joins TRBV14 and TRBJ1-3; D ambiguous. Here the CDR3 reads CASSQVGGDAGGGGNTIYF. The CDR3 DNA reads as TGTGCCAGCAGCCAAGTTGGTGGAGACGCAGGAGGTGGAGGAAACACCATATATTTT. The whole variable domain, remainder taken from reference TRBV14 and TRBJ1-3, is EAGVTQFPSHSVIEKGQTVTLRCDPISGHDNLYWYRRVMGKEIKFLLHFVKESKQDESGMPNNRFLAERTGGTYSTLKVQPAELEDSGVYFCASSQVGGDAGGGGNTIYFGEGSWLTVV.